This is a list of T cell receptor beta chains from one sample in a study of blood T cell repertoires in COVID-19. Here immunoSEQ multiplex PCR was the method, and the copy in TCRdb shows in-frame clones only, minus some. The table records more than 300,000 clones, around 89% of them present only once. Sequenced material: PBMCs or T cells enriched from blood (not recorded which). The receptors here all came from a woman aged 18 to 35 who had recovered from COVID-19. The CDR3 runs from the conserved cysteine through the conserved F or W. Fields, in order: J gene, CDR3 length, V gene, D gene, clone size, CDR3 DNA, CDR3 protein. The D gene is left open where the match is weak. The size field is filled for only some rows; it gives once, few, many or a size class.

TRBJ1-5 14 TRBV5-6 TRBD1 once TGTGCCAGCAGCCCCTGGACAGGGTTTCAGCCCCAGCATTTT CASSPWTGFQPQHF
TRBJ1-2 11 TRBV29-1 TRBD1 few TGCAGCGTTAGCCGACAGGGAGGCTACACCTTC CSVSRQGGYTF
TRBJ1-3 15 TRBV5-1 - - TGCGCCAGCAGCCTCTCAGGGAACTCTGGAAACACCATATATTTT CASSLSGNSGNTIYF
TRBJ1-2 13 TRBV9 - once TGTGCCAGCAGCGTAGACAATAACTATGGCTACACCTTC CASSVDNNYGYTF
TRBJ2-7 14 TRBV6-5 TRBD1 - TGTGCCAGCAGTAGGACAGGGGTTGCCTACGAGCAGTACTTC CASSRTGVAYEQYF
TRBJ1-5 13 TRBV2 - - TGTGCCAGCAATCCGGGAAAGCACCAGCCCCAGCATTTT CASNPGKHQPQHF
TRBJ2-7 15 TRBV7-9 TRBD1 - TGTGCCAGCAGCTTAGCCGGGACAGGGATGAACGAGCAGTACTTC CASSLAGTGMNEQYF
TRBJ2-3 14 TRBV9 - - TGTGCCAGCAGCCTCGCCATACGGACAGATACGCAGTATTTT CASSLAIRTDTQYF
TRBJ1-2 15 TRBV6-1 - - TGTGCCAGCAGTGAAAGTGTAGAACAGGGTAATGGCTACACCTTC CASSESVEQGNGYTF
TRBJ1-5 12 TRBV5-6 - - TGTGCCAGCAGCGTGGGACAATTGCCCCAGCATTTT CASSVGQLPQHF
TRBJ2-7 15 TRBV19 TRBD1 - TGTGCCAGTAGTCAGGACAGGGGATCGTTCTACGAGCAGTACTTC CASSQDRGSFYEQYF
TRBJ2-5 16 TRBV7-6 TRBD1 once TGTGCCAGCAGCTTAAGGGTGCAGGGACAGGGAGAGACCCAGTACTTC CASSLRVQGQGETQYF
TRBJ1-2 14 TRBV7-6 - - TGTGCCAGCAGCTTAGAGAGGGATTCCTATGGCTACACCTTC CASSLERDSYGYTF
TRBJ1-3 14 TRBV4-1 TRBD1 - TGCGCCAGCAGCCCGTCGACAGGGTACGGCACCATATATTTT CASSPSTGYGTIYF
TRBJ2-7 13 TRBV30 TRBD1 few TGTGCCTGGATCCAGGGGGCGGAGGACGAGCAGTACTTC CAWIQGAEDEQYF
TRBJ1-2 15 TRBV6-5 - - TGTGCCAGCAGTTACGGCGCAGGGGTCGGGTATGGCTACACCTTC CASSYGAGVGYGYTF
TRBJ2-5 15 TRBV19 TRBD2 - TGTGCCAGTAGTACGGCGGGGGGGCACCAAGAGACCCAGTACTTC CASSTAGGHQETQYF
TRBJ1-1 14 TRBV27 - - TGTGCCAGCAGTTTGTCAACCACAGGTCCTGAAGCTTTCTTT CASSLSTTGPEAFF
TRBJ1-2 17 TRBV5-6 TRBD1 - TGTGCCAGCAGCCCGCCACAGGGGAAACCCACGATCTATGGCTACACCTTC CASSPPQGKPTIYGYTF
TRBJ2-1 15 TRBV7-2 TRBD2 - TGTGCCAGCAGCAAGATAGCGGGGAGCTACAATGAGCAGTTCTTC CASSKIAGSYNEQFF
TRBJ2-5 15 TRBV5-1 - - TGCGCCAGCAGCTTGGGAACAGGGGCGGGGGAGACCCAGTACTTC CASSLGTGAGETQYF
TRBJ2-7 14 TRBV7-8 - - TGTGCCAGCAGCTGGCCCGGACAAGCCCACGAGCAGTACTTC CASSWPGQAHEQYF
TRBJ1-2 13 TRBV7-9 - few TGTGCCAGCAGCTTACGGGGGATTGATGGCTACACCTTC CASSLRGIDGYTF
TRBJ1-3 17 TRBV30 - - TGTGCCTGGAGTGTAATCACAGGGAAGAGCTCTGGAAACACCATATATTTT CAWSVITGKSSGNTIYF
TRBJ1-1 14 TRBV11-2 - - TGTGCCAGCAGCTTAGATTGGTCGAGGGATGAAGCTTTCTTT CASSLDWSRDEAFF
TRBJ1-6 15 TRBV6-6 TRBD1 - TGTGCCAGCAGTAACAGGGGATCCTATAATTCACCCCTCCACTTT CASSNRGSYNSPLHF
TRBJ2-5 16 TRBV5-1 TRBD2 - TGCGCCAGCAGCTTGGCGGCTAGCGGGCTGCAAGAGACCCAGTACTTC CASSLAASGLQETQYF
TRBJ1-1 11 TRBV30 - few TGTGCCTGGACATTGGGACAACGGGCTTTCTTT CAWTLGQRAFF
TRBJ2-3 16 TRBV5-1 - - TGCGCCAGCAGCTTGGGGGAGGGGGGGGGCACAGATACGCAGTATTTT CASSLGEGGGTDTQYF
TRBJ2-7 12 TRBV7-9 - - TGTGCCAGCAGCCCGTTAGATTACGAGCAGTACTTC CASSPLDYEQYF
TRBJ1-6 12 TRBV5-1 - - TGCGCCAGCAGCTTGGAACTTTCACCCCTCCACTTT CASSLELSPLHF
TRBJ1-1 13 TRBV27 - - TGTGCCAGCAGTTTGGACCCGGGACTTGAAGCTTTCTTT CASSLDPGLEAFF
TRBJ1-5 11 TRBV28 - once TGTGCCAGCAGCGTAGATCAGCCCCAGCATTTT CASSVDQPQHF
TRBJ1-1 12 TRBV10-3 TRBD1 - TGTGCCACCGGGACAGTGGGGGCTGAAGCTTTCTTT CATGTVGAEAFF
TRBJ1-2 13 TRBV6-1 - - TGTGCCAGCAGTGAAGGGCCTAACTATGGCTACACCTTC CASSEGPNYGYTF
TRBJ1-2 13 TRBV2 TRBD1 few TGTGCCAGCAAAGGACAGGACAACTATGGCTACACCTTC CASKGQDNYGYTF
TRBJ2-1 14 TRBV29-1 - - TGCAGCGTTGAGGGGGCCAAGTCCTACAATGAGCAGTTCTTC CSVEGAKSYNEQFF